Reported below is one T cell receptor beta chain. The age range of participants was about 18 to 95 years, with residence in 20 to 25 US areas. J lost 2 bases, V lost 2 bases, and 11 bases had no gene match. Germline loops: CDR1 SGHRS, CDR2 YFSETQ. The CDR3 runs to 17 residues. As processed by the authors: Reference gene primer amplification gave estimated nucleated cell counts. Sequenced by immunoSEQ multiplex PCR; TCRdb stores in-frame clones only, minus some. Clone size and V and J calls were adopted from that table, with D and trimming inferred from the DNA. The sample lists around 250,000 clones, about 87% occurring once. This sample was taken from a study of blood T cell repertoires in COVID-19.

The clonotype comes from a man aged 45 to 65 who had been exposed to COVID-19. Sequenced input: PBMCs or T cells enriched from blood (not recorded which). This chain links TRBV5-1 with TRBJ2-3, with 7 bases aligning to TRBD2. The CDR3 loop reads CASSFGARGLPTDTQYF. CDR3 sequence (DNA): TGCGCCAGCAGCTTTGGTGCGCGGGGGTTACCCACAGATACGCAGTATTTT.